One sample yielded the 29 T cell receptor beta chains listed below, sequenced in a study of cytomegalovirus exposure and HLA in healthy donors. The PCR made use of 60 Vbeta and 13 Jbeta primers. Sequencing used immunoSEQ multiplex PCR; TCRdb keeps in-frame clones, though not all of them. In total, the table holds some 110,000 clones. The sequencing input was PBMCs. Receptors originate from a man aged 35 to 55 in good health and CMV-seronegative.

V usage is TRBV5-6 and J usage is TRBJ2-2; 9 bases line up with TRBD1. The CDR3 is 15 residues long. The J segment lost 6 bases and the V segment lost 4 bases, leaving 7 bases of the junction unmatched. The germline V gene encodes CDR1 SGHDT and CDR2 YYEEEE. The CDR3 loop is CASSPGDREAGELFF. The DNA of the CDR3 is TGTGCCAGCAGCCCGGGGGACAGGGAGGCCGGGGAGCTGTTTTTT.

The chain combines TRBV5-5 with TRBJ2-4, with D maybe TRBD1 (7 bases). Trimming took off 5 bases at V and 3 bases at J, with 18 bases between the two ends. The germline gives CDR1 SGHKS, CDR2 YYEKEE (reference sequence). The CDR3 is 16 residues long. CDR3 in amino acids: CASREEGARVKNIQYF. CDR3 DNA sequence: TGTGCCAGCAGGGAGGAGGGGGCGCGGGTCAAAAACATTCAGTACTTC.

J is TRBJ2-3 and V is TRBV6-5, with D possibly TRBD2 on 5 matching bases. The germline CDR1 and CDR2 sequences are MNHEY and SVGAGI. CDR3 length: 15 amino acids. V lost 7 bases and J lost 1, with 15 bases in between. The CDR3 DNA is TGTGCCAGCAATTCACGGGGTAGGGGCACAGATACGCAGTATTTT. This gives the protein CASNSRGRGTDTQYF.

This chain connects TRBV5-1 to TRBJ2-7, with a possible D match to TRBD1 (7 bases). V lost 4 bases and J lost 0, with 11 bases in between. Germline V gives CDR1 SGHRS, CDR2 YFSETQ. The CDR3 has 14 residues. CDR3 protein: CASSAGQFSYEQYF. The CDR3 nucleotides are TGCGCCAGCAGCGCGGGACAGTTCTCCTACGAGCAGTACTTC. Based on the CDR3 plus reference TRBV5-1 and TRBJ2-7, the full variable domain is KAGVTQTPRYLIKTRGQQVTLSCSPISGHRSVSWYQQTPGQGLQFLFEYFSETQRNKGNFPGRFSGRQFSNSRSEMNVSTLELGDSALYLCASSAGQFSYEQYFGPGTRLTVT.

The chain combines TRBV7-6 with TRBJ2-7; 12 bases are shared with TRBD1. The CDR3 runs 16 residues. Germline V gene data show CDR1 as SGHVS and CDR2 as FNYEAQ. J was trimmed by 5 bases and V by 2 bases; bases with no gene match: 7. The CDR3 here is CASSLWGQGAGNEQYF. DNA of the CDR3: TGTGCCAGCAGCTTATGGGGACAGGGGGCTGGTAACGAGCAGTACTTC.

V gene TRBV11-3 combines with J gene TRBJ2-1, with 7 bases matching TRBD2. This CDR3 contains 14 residues. V was pared by 7 bases and J by 3 bases, with 6 bases of the junction left unmatched. Germline CDR1 is SGHNT and CDR2 is YENEEA. The CDR3 protein is CASTLAVNYNEQFF. In DNA form, the CDR3 reads TGTGCCAGCACGCTAGCGGTAAACTACAATGAGCAGTTCTTC.

This sequence joins TRBV7-2 and TRBJ1-2; TRBD1 might be the D (5 bases). This CDR3 region has 13 residues. V was trimmed by 1 base and J by 5 bases, leaving 8 bases between them. The germline gives CDR1 SGHTA, CDR2 FQGNSA. As DNA, the CDR3 is TGTGCCAGCAGCTTAGTACGGGGGTATGGCTACACCTTC. Its protein product is CASSLVRGYGYTF. The full variable domain, its missing parts supplied by reference TRBV7-2 and TRBJ1-2, is GAGVSQSPSNKVTEKGKDVELRCDPISGHTALYWYRQSLGQGLEFLIYFQGNSAPDKSGLPSDRFSAERTGGSVSTLTIQRTQQEDSAVYLCASSLVRGYGYTFGSGTRLTVV.

This CDR3 is CASSLRTGNGYTF. The CDR3 nucleotides read TGTGCCAGCAGCTTGAGGACGGGGAATGGCTACACCTTC. The V and J genes are TRBV5-4 and TRBJ1-2, with no clear D. This CDR3 is built from 13 residues. Between the trimmed V and J ends, which lost 1 base and 6 bases, there was a span of 10 bases. Germline CDR1 SGHNT, CDR2 YYREEE (reference sequence).

The chain combines TRBV18 with TRBJ2-5; unclear D gene. Germline CDR1 reads KGHSH; CDR2 reads LQKENI. Trimming removed 6 bases at V and 1 base at J, with 9 bases between. The CDR3 contains 13 residues. The DNA for the CDR3 is TGTGCCAGCTCGCGAGGATCCCAAGAGACCCAGTACTTC. Its translation is CASSRGSQETQYF.

The CDR3 DNA follows: TGTGCCAGTAGTGCGGGACTAGCGGGAGGGGAGACCCAGTACTTC. Amino acid sequence: CASSAGLAGGETQYF. V and J are TRBV19 and TRBJ2-5; 16 bases are shared with TRBD2. This CDR3 has 15 residues. In germline, CDR1 is LNHDA, CDR2 SQIVND (reference sequence). The trim removed 5 bases at V and 5 bases at J, leaving 2 bases unmatched.

The chain employs TRBV4-3 and TRBJ1-1; no reliable D call. Trimming pared 0 bases from V and 1 base from J, leaving 12 bases between. Per the germline V gene, CDR1 is LGHNA and CDR2 is YSLEER. The CDR3 sequence is 16 residues long. For the CDR3, the DNA is TGCGCCAGCAGCCAAGATCATTCGGGGAAGAACACTGAAGCTTTCTTT. Amino acid sequence: CASSQDHSGKNTEAFF.

The chain uses TRBV11-3 and TRBJ2-2; D remains ambiguous. Trimming removed 3 bases from V and 8 bases from J, with 13 bases in between. The CDR3 is 14 amino acids. In germline, CDR1 is SGHNT, CDR2 YENEEA. The CDR3 region is CASSFQYLTGELFF. In DNA, the CDR3 is TGTGCCAGCAGCTTCCAATACCTGACAGGGGAGCTGTTTTTT.

The chain employs TRBV7-8 and TRBJ2-3, with 9 bases lining up with TRBD1. Germline lookup yields CDR1 SGHVS and CDR2 FQNEAQ. Trimming cost V 5 bases and J 4 bases; bases outside gene matches: 4. The CDR3 runs to 14 residues. Here the CDR3 reads CASSPNRGPDTQYF. The DNA of the CDR3 is TGTGCCAGCAGCCCAAACAGGGGGCCAGATACGCAGTATTTT.

This chain connects TRBV7-6 to TRBJ2-1; 7 bases match TRBD2. V was pared by 5 bases and J by 5 bases, with 9 bases of the junction left unmatched. The CDR3 has 15 amino acids. Germline-derived CDR1 and CDR2 are SGHVS and FNYEAQ. Here the CDR3 reads CASSRLGGRNNEQFF. In DNA, the CDR3 is TGTGCCAGCAGCCGACTGGGCGGGAGAAACAATGAGCAGTTCTTC.

V gene TRBV6-6 combines with J gene TRBJ2-5; weak D call: TRBD2 (5 bases). V was shortened by 6 bases and J by 5 bases, with 7 bases between the two germline ends. The CDR3 loop spans 11 amino acids. Germline CDR1 reads MNHNY; CDR2 reads SVGAGI (reference sequence). CDR3 DNA: TGTGCCAGCAGCAGCGGTGAGACCCAGTACTTC. It translates to CASSSGETQYF.

The chain carries TRBV5-1 and TRBJ1-2, with 8 bases matching TRBD1. From germline, CDR1 is SGHRS and CDR2 YFSETQ. Trimming removed 4 bases from V and 4 bases from J; junction bases left unmatched: 15. The CDR3 is made up of 17 amino acids. CDR3 in amino acids: CASSAPQGEIGRYGYTF. CDR3 DNA sequence: TGCGCCAGCAGCGCCCCACAGGGGGAAATTGGACGCTATGGCTACACCTTC.

This chain joins TRBV9 and TRBJ2-2; 7 positions match TRBD2. The ends lost 4 bases at V and 6 bases at J; junction bases unmatched: 9. The CDR3 covers 15 residues. Germline V CDR1 and CDR2: SGDLS, YYNGEE. Written as DNA, the CDR3 is TGTGCCAGCAGCCCCCGGACTAGTTCTGCCGGGGAGCTGTTTTTT. As protein: CASSPRTSSAGELFF.

The chain is built from TRBV7-9 and TRBJ1-5; possibly TRBD1 for D (6 bases). Germline loops: CDR1 SEHNR, CDR2 FQNEAQ (reference sequence). The CDR3 length is 17 residues. V dropped 5 bases and J dropped 6 bases, with 23 bases sitting between them. The CDR3 region is CASSPGSGGTGSQPQHF. DNA of the CDR3: TGTGCCAGCAGCCCCGGGAGCGGGGGTACAGGGAGTCAGCCCCAGCATTTT.

The V and J genes are TRBV5-1 and TRBJ1-1, with 8 nucleotides matching TRBD1. The CDR3 has 14 residues. Per the germline V gene, CDR1 is SGHRS and CDR2 is YFSETQ. Trimming took 7 bases from V and 1 from J; bases not matched to a gene: 6. The CDR3 DNA reads TGCGCCAGCCAAACCGGGACAGGGAACACTGAAGCTTTCTTT. It translates to CASQTGTGNTEAFF.

This CDR3 reads CASSARTSGSSEQYF. The CDR3 region has the DNA TGTGCCAGCAGTGCACGGACTAGCGGGAGCTCCGAGCAGTACTTC. The chain recombines TRBV2 with TRBJ2-7, with 13 bases matching TRBD2. V lost 4 bases, J lost 6 bases, and 6 bases stayed unmatched. Germline lookup yields CDR1 SNHLY and CDR2 FYNNEI. The CDR3 sequence is 15 residues long.

The chain combines TRBV7-2 with TRBJ1-1; 9 positions agree with TRBD1. The length of the CDR3 is 14 residues. V lost 4 bases and J lost 4; bases outside the gene matches: 4. CDR1 and CDR2 from the germline V gene are SGHTA and FQGNSA. DNA of the CDR3: TGTGCCAGCAGCTCACAGGGGGCGAGCACTGAAGCTTTCTTT. This encodes CASSSQGASTEAFF. The whole variable domain, remainder taken from reference TRBV7-2 and TRBJ1-1, is GAGVSQSPSNKVTEKGKDVELRCDPISGHTALYWYRQSLGQGLEFLIYFQGNSAPDKSGLPSDRFSAERTGGSVSTLTIQRTQQEDSAVYLCASSSQGASTEAFFGQGTRLTVV.

The chain employs TRBV6-1 and TRBJ1-2, with TRBD1 matching over 9 bases. Germline CDR1 MNHNS, CDR2 SASEGT. The trim removed 6 bases at V and 10 bases at J, leaving 9 bases unmatched. The CDR3 runs 13 residues. The CDR3 DNA reads as TGTGCCAGCAGAATACAGGGGGCGCGGGACTACACCTTC. It translates to CASRIQGARDYTF.

V is TRBV9 and J is TRBJ2-1; D not certain. The CDR3 has 13 amino acids. Germline CDR1 and CDR2: SGDLS and YYNGEE. V was shortened by 5 bases and J by 4 bases, with 10 bases between the two germline ends. Here the CDR3 reads CASSPGSYNEQFF. CDR3 sequence (DNA): TGTGCCAGCAGTCCCGGGTCTTACAATGAGCAGTTCTTC.

The chain recombines TRBV10-3 with TRBJ2-1, with 9 bases identical to TRBD2. This CDR3 has 13 amino acids. Germline V gene lookup returns CDR1 ENHRY and CDR2 SYGVKD. Trimming at V came to 11 bases and at J to 7 bases, leaving 9 bases not matched to a gene. The DNA of the CDR3 is TGTGCCTGCTCGGGGACTAGCTTAAATGAGCAGTTCTTC. This encodes CACSGTSLNEQFF.

V usage is TRBV5-1 and J usage is TRBJ2-7; tentative D call: TRBD2 (5 bases). Trimming cost V 4 bases and J 3 bases, with 17 bases left between them. Germline V gene sequence: CDR1 SGHRS, CDR2 YFSETQ. CDR3 length equals 15 residues. CDR3: CASSLNTGLYYEQYF. The CDR3 coding sequence is TGCGCCAGCAGCCTGAACACCGGACTTTACTACGAGCAGTACTTC.

The chain employs TRBV11-2 and TRBJ2-7; unclear D gene. V was cut by 1 base and J by 7 bases, with 5 bases left in between. The germline gives CDR1 SGHAT, CDR2 FQNNGV. This CDR3 spans 11 amino acids. Here the CDR3 reads CASSLAIEQYF. Written as DNA, the CDR3 is TGTGCCAGCAGCTTAGCAATTGAGCAGTACTTC.

The J gene is TRBJ2-7, the V gene TRBV6-6; D may be TRBD2 (7 bases). The germline V and J ends were trimmed by 2 bases and 5 bases, with 10 bases remaining between them. This CDR3 is 13 amino acids long. Germline CDR1 MNHNY, CDR2 SVGAGI (reference sequence). The CDR3 nucleotides read TGTGCCAGCAGTTACGGGGGGGGCCACGAGCAGTACTTC. Its protein product is CASSYGGGHEQYF.

The V call is TRBV7-9, the J call TRBJ1-1; 7 bases are a match to TRBD1. CDR3 length: 14 amino acids. From germline, CDR1 is SEHNR and CDR2 FQNEAQ (reference sequence). The V gene end was trimmed by 3 bases and the J gene end by 1 base; junction bases not matched to a gene: 2. The CDR3 spells CASSLDRPNTEAFF. The CDR3 nucleotides read TGTGCCAGCAGCTTGGACAGGCCGAACACTGAAGCTTTCTTT.

V is TRBV11-2 and J is TRBJ2-1; no reliable D call. This CDR3 has 16 residues. Trimming took off 0 bases at V and 0 bases at J, with 9 bases between the two ends. Per the germline V gene, CDR1 is SGHAT and CDR2 is FQNNGV. Written as DNA, the CDR3 is TGTGCCAGCAGCTTAGAATACGAGAGCTCCTACAATGAGCAGTTCTTC. It encodes CASSLEYESSYNEQFF.